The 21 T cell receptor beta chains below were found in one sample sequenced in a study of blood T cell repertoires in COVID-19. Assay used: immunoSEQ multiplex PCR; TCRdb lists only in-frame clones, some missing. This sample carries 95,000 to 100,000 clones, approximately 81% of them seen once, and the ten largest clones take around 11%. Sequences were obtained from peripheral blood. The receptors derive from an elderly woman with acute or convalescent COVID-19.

The CDR3 sequence is CASSLTHGDGYTF. The CDR3 DNA follows: TGTGCCAGCAGCTTAACGCACGGGGATGGCTACACCTTC. The chain uses TRBV11-2 and TRBJ1-2; D is undetermined. CDR1 SGHAT and CDR2 FQNNGV come from the germline V gene. Trimming removed 2 bases from V and 6 bases from J, with 10 bases in between. CDR3 size: 13 residues.

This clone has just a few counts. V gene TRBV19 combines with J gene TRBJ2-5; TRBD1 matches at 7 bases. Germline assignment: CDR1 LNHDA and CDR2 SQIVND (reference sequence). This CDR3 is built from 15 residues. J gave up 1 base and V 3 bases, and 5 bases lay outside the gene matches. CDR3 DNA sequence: TGTGCCAGTAGTATTGGTGACAGGGCCCAAGAGACCCAGTACTTC. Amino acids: CASSIGDRAQETQYF.

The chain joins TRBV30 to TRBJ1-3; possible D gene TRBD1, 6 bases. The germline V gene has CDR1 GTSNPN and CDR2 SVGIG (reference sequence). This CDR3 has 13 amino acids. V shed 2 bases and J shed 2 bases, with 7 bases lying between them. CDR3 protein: CAWSSGAGNTIYF. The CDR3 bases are TGTGCCTGGAGTTCAGGGGCTGGAAACACCATATATTTT.

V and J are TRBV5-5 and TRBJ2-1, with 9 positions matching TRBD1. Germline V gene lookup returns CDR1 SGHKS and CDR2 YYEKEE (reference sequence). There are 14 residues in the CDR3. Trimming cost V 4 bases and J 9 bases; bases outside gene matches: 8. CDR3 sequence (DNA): TGTGCCAGCAGCCCAGGGACAGGGAGGAGTGAGCAGTTCTTC. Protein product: CASSPGTGRSEQFF. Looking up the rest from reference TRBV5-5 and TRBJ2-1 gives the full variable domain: DAGVTQSPTHLIKTRGQQVTLRCSPISGHKSVSWYQQVLGQGPQFIFQYYEKEERGRGNFPDRFSARQFPNYSSELNVNALLLGDSALYLCASSPGTGRSEQFFGPGTRLTVL.

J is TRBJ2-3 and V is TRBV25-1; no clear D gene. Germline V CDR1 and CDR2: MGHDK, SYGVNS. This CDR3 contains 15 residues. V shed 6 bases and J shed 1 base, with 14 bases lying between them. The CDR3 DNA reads TGTGCCAGCAGCTTCCGGGTCTCTCGCACAGATACGCAGTATTTT. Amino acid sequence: CASSFRVSRTDTQYF.

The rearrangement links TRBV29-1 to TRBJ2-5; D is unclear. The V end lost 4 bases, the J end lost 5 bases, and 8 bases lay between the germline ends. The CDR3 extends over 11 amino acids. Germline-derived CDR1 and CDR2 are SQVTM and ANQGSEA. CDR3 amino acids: CSVGAGETQYF. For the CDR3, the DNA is TGCAGCGTTGGGGCTGGGGAGACCCAGTACTTC.

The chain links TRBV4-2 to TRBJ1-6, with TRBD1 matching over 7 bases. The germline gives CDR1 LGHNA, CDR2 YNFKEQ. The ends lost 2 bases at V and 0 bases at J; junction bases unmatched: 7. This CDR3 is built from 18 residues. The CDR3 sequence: CASSQSGTASSYNSPLHF. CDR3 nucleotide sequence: TGTGCCAGCAGCCAATCCGGGACAGCCAGCTCCTATAATTCACCCCTCCACTTT.

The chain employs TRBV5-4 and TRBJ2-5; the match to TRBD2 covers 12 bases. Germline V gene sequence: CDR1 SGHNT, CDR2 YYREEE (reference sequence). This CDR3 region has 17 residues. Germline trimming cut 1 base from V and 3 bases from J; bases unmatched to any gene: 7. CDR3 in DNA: TGTGCCAGCAGCTTGCGATTCCGGACTAGCGGGGAAGAGACCCAGTACTTC. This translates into CASSLRFRTSGEETQYF.

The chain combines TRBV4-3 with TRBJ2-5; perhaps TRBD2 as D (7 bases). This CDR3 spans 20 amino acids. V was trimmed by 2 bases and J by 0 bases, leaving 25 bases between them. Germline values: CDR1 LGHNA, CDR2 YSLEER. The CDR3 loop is CASSQNLRRGRIGNQETQYF. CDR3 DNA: TGCGCCAGCAGCCAAAACCTGAGGCGGGGGCGAATAGGGAACCAAGAGACCCAGTACTTC.

The CDR3: CASSVRGFGYTF. CDR3 sequence (DNA): TGTGCCAGCAGTGTCAGGGGTTTCGGCTACACCTTC. The rearrangement uses TRBV28 and TRBJ1-2; tentatively, D is TRBD1 (6 bases). The CDR3 spans 12 residues. Looked up from germline, CDR1 is MDHEN and CDR2 is SYDVKM. Trimming removed 5 bases from V and 8 bases from J, with 12 bases in between.

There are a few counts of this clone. The CDR3 coding sequence is TGTGCCAGCAGTTACGGAGGGGACGGGAACACTGAAGCTTTCTTT. Translation gives CASSYGGDGNTEAFF. The genes are TRBV6-5 and TRBJ1-1; D is perhaps TRBD1 (5 bases). Germline CDR1 is MNHEY and CDR2 is SVGAGI. The CDR3 extends over 15 amino acids. V gave up 2 bases and J gave up 1 base, with 11 bases separating them.

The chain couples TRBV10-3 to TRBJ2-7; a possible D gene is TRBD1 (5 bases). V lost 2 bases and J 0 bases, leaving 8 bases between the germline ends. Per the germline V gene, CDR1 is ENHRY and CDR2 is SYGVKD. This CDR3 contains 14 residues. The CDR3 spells CAISEGASSYEQYV. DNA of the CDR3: TGTGCCATCAGTGAGGGGGCTAGCTCCTACGAGCAGTACGTC.

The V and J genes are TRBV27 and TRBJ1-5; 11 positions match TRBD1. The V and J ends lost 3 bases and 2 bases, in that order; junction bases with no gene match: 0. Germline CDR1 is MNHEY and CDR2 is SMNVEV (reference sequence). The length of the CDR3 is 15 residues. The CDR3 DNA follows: TGTGCCAGCAGTTTGGGACAGGGGGGCAATCAGCCCCAGCATTTT. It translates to CASSLGQGGNQPQHF.

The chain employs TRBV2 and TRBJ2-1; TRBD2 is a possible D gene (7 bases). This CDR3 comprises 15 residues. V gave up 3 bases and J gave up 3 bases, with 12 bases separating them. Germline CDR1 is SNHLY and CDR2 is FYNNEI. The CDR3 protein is CASSDEGGVYNEQFF. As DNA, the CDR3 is TGTGCCAGCAGTGACGAGGGGGGGGTCTACAATGAGCAGTTCTTC.

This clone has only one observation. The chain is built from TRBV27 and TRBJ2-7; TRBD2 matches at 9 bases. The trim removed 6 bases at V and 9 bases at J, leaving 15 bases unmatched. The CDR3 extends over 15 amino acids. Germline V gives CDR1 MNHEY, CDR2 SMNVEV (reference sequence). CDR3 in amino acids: CASSPLKGGGASQYV. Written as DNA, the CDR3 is TGTGCCAGCAGCCCCCTCAAAGGCGGGGGGGCCTCGCAGTACGTC.

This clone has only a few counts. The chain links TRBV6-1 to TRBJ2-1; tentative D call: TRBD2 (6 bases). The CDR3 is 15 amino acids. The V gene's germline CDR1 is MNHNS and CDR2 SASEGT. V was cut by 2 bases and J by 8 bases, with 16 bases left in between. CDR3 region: CASSESTSRKDEQFF. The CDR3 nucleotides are TGTGCCAGCAGTGAATCCACTAGCCGTAAGGATGAGCAGTTCTTC.

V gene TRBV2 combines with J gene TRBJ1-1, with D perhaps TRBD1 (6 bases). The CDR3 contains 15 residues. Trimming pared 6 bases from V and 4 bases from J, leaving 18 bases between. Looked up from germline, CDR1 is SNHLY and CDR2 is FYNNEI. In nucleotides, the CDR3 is TGTGCCAGCAGCCTCGACAGGCTTCAGGCCACTGAAGCTTTCTTT. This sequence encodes CASSLDRLQATEAFF.

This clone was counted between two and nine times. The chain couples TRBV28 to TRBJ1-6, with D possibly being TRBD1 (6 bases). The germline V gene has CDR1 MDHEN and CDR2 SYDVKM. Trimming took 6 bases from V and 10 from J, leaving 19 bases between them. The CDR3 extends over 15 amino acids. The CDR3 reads CASSRRGAGYSPLHF. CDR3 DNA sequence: TGTGCCAGCAGCAGGCGGGGGGCAGGGTACTCACCCCTCCACTTT. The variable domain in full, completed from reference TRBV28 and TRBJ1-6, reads DVKVTQSSRYLVKRTGEKVFLECVQDMDHENMFWYRQDPGLGLRLIYFSYDVKMKEKGDIPEGYSVSREKKERFSLILESASTNQTSMYLCASSRRGAGYSPLHFGNGTRLTVT.

CDR3 nucleotide sequence: TGTGCCAGCAGGACCACCGGGACAGAGAATTCACCCCTCCACTTT. Its translation: CASRTTGTENSPLHF. The chain is built from TRBV2 and TRBJ1-6, with TRBD1 identical over 7 bases. Germline V gives CDR1 SNHLY, CDR2 FYNNEI. The CDR3 loop spans 15 amino acids. Unmatched junction bases numbered 9, after V lost 6 bases and J lost 7 bases.

DNA for the CDR3: TGTGCCTGGAGGCCCCCGGGAGGTGTTGGAAGCTACACCTTC. Protein: CAWRPPGGVGSYTF. The chain has TRBV30 and TRBJ1-2; D is unresolved. CDR3 size: 14 residues. Germline CDR1 GTSNPN, CDR2 SVGIG (reference sequence). Trimming took 3 bases from V and 9 from J, leaving 20 bases between them.

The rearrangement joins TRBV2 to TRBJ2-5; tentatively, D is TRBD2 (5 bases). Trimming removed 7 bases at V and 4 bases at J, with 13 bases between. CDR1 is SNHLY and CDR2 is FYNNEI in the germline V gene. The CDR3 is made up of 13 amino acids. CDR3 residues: CASKAGSLETQYF. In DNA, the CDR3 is TGTGCCAGCAAGGCGGGCTCCCTAGAGACCCAGTACTTC.